This passage covers 28 T cell receptor beta chains from one sample sequenced in a study of cytomegalovirus exposure and HLA in healthy donors (dated by TCRdb to 2016 to 2017). Libraries came from the immunoSEQ multiplex PCR assay. TCRdb's version of the immuneACCESS table is confined to in-frame rearrangements and falls short of the full clone set. An unresolved V gene accounts for under half of the shortfall where checked; the remainder is of unknown origin. Here the sample has more than 85,000 clones; 90% to 95% occur a single time. Around 1.2% of the sample comes from the top ten. Source material: PBMCs. The receptors were gathered from a woman in her 30s in good health and CMV-seropositive.

The chain carries TRBV5-4 and TRBJ2-3, with 8 positions matching TRBD1. The ends lost 0 bases at V and 4 bases at J; junction bases unmatched: 7. Germline V gene sequence: CDR1 SGHNT, CDR2 YYREEE (reference sequence). The CDR3 is 16 residues long. This CDR3 is CASSLGQGFGADTQYF. The CDR3 DNA reads TGTGCCAGCAGCTTGGGACAGGGGTTTGGAGCAGATACGCAGTATTTT.

The chain couples TRBV28 to TRBJ2-1; D is possibly TRBD2 (6 bases). CDR3 length equals 14 residues. V dropped 10 bases and J dropped 9 bases, with 22 bases sitting between them. Germline V gene sequence: CDR1 MDHEN, CDR2 SYDVKM. The CDR3 DNA reads TGTGCCACCGGGACTCCCCAGGCCAGGGCTGAGCAGTTCTTC. It encodes CATGTPQARAEQFF.

This chain links TRBV6-5 with TRBJ2-5, with D possibly being TRBD2 (6 bases). V dropped 4 bases and J dropped 5 bases, with 14 bases sitting between them. The CDR3 has 14 amino acids. Germline CDR1 reads MNHEY; CDR2 reads SVGAGI. CDR3 in amino acids: CASSSGRGRETQYF. DNA of the CDR3: TGTGCCAGCAGTTCCGGACGGGGGAGGGAGACCCAGTACTTC.

This CDR3 is CASSQQGAGNTIYF. CDR3 coding DNA: TGTGCCAGCAGCCAACAGGGGGCTGGAAACACCATATATTTT. This chain links TRBV7-6 with TRBJ1-3, with 8 bases that match TRBD1. With 5 bases clipped from V and 2 bases from J, the junction kept 2 bases outside the gene matches. This CDR3 has 14 residues. CDR1 is SGHVS and CDR2 is FNYEAQ in the germline V gene.

This sequence joins TRBV28 and TRBJ2-7, with a possible D match to TRBD2 (6 bases). Germline-derived CDR1 and CDR2 are MDHEN and SYDVKM. Trimming left V 8 bases short and J 1 base short, with 12 bases between. The CDR3 extends over 13 amino acids. CDR3 protein: CASVSGVSYEQYF. DNA of the CDR3: TGTGCCAGCGTTAGCGGAGTTTCCTACGAGCAGTACTTC.

This chain connects TRBV19 to TRBJ2-7; TRBD2 agrees at 12 bases. Per germline, CDR1 LNHDA and CDR2 SQIVND (reference sequence). J lost 4 bases, V lost 7 bases, and 14 bases had no gene match. The length of the CDR3 is 17 residues. CDR3 DNA: TGTGCCAGTATCGGGATGACTAGCGGGAGCACCTTGTACGAGCAGTACTTC. This gives the protein CASIGMTSGSTLYEQYF.

The chain links TRBV5-5 to TRBJ2-7; 10 bases map to TRBD2. Looked up from germline, CDR1 is SGHKS and CDR2 is YYEKEE (reference sequence). The CDR3 has 17 residues. The V gene end was trimmed by 4 bases and the J gene end by 0 bases; junction bases not matched to a gene: 10. The CDR3: CASSLMVRTSGSYEQYF. CDR3 coding DNA: TGTGCCAGCAGCCTAATGGTCCGGACTAGCGGCTCCTACGAGCAGTACTTC.

The genes are TRBV7-3 and TRBJ2-3; TRBD2 might be the D (5 bases). V lost 4 bases to trimming and J lost 1 base, with 12 bases between them. CDR3 length: 15 amino acids. Germline CDR1 reads SGHTA; CDR2 reads FQGTGA. CDR3 sequence reads: CASSYGLSGTDTQYF. As DNA, the CDR3 is TGTGCCAGCAGCTACGGACTTAGCGGCACAGATACGCAGTATTTT.

A single count supports this clone. The chain employs TRBV15 and TRBJ1-1; TRBD1 matches 11 bases. CDR1 and CDR2 (germline): LNHNV, YYDKDF (reference sequence). The CDR3 totals 15 residues. V shed 2 bases and J 4 bases; nucleotides not matched to a gene: 3. The CDR3 spells CATSRPGQGGTEAFF. CDR3 DNA sequence: TGTGCCACCAGCAGACCGGGACAGGGGGGCACTGAAGCTTTCTTT.

This chain joins TRBV7-2 and TRBJ1-3; possible D gene TRBD1, 6 bases. V shed 1 base and J shed 0 bases, with 7 bases lying between them. CDR3 size: 15 residues. Germline V CDR1 and CDR2: SGHTA, FQGNSA. CDR3: CASSLGGHSGNTIYF. CDR3 nucleotides: TGTGCCAGCAGCTTAGGGGGGCACTCTGGAAACACCATATATTTT. Full variable domain (remainder filled in from reference TRBV7-2 and TRBJ1-3): GAGVSQSPSNKVTEKGKDVELRCDPISGHTALYWYRQSLGQGLEFLIYFQGNSAPDKSGLPSDRFSAERTGGSVSTLTIQRTQQEDSAVYLCASSLGGHSGNTIYFGEGSWLTVV.

This clone was seen just once. The V and J genes are TRBV7-2 and TRBJ2-1; D is unresolved. Trimming removed 5 bases from V and 0 bases from J, with 11 bases in between. This CDR3 comprises 15 residues. Germline values: CDR1 SGHTA, CDR2 FQGNSA. Here the CDR3 DNA reads TGTGCCAGCAGCATTAAAAGGAGCTCCTACAATGAGCAGTTCTTC. This encodes CASSIKRSSYNEQFF.

V gene TRBV10-2 combines with J gene TRBJ2-7; possibly TRBD2 for D (7 bases). Germline V CDR1 and CDR2: WSHSY, SAAADI. Trimming left V 0 bases short and J 3 bases short, with 12 bases between. The CDR3 spans 15 residues. The CDR3 sequence: CASSESRGGGYEQYF. The CDR3 bases are TGCGCCAGCAGTGAGTCTAGGGGGGGAGGCTACGAGCAGTACTTC.

The rearrangement joins TRBV2 to TRBJ2-1; 9 nucleotides match TRBD2. The CDR3 runs 16 residues. The junction had 10 bases not matched to a gene; V was cut back by 8 bases and J by 2 bases. The germline CDR1 and CDR2 sequences are SNHLY and FYNNEI. The CDR3 DNA is TGTGCCAGCGTTAGGGCGGGAGGGCTCACCTACAATGAGCAGTTCTTC. Amino acids: CASVRAGGLTYNEQFF. The complete variable domain, with remaining parts taken from reference TRBV2 and TRBJ2-1, reads EPEVTQTPSHQVTQMGQEVILRCVPISNHLYFYWYRQILGQKVEFLVSFYNNEISEKSEIFDDQFSVERPDGSNFTLKIRSTKLEDSAMYFCASVRAGGLTYNEQFFGPGTRLTVL.

The chain couples TRBV9 to TRBJ2-1; a weak D match, TRBD2 (6 bases). Deletions cut 6 bases from V and 8 bases from J, with 12 bases between. The germline V gene encodes CDR1 SGDLS and CDR2 YYNGEE. This CDR3 has 12 amino acids. The CDR3 DNA sequence: TGTGCCAGCACCAGCTCGGGGGATGAGCAGTTCTTC. It encodes CASTSSGDEQFF.

Written as DNA, the CDR3 is TGCGCCAGCAGCTTGGTAGATGACAGGGAAACCTACGAGCAGTACTTC. Residues: CASSLVDDRETYEQYF. The chain combines TRBV5-1 with TRBJ2-7; 7 bases line up with TRBD1. The length of the CDR3 is 16 residues. V was clipped by 0 bases and J by 2 bases; unmatched bases: 8. Germline CDR1 is SGHRS and CDR2 is YFSETQ.

The chain carries TRBV15 and TRBJ2-1, with TRBD2 matching 8 bases. The germline gives CDR1 LNHNV, CDR2 YYDKDF (reference sequence). This CDR3 spans 16 amino acids. Trimming removed 1 base from V and 8 bases from J; junction bases left unmatched: 10. The CDR3 spells CATSRGLAGQGDEQFF. CDR3 nucleotides: TGTGCCACCAGCAGAGGGCTAGCGGGCCAAGGCGATGAGCAGTTCTTC.

The genes are TRBV29-1 and TRBJ2-3; D is possibly TRBD2 (5 bases). Germline assignment: CDR1 SQVTM and CDR2 ANQGSEA. The V and J ends lost 6 bases and 5 bases respectively, with 9 bases between them. The CDR3 extends over 11 amino acids. This CDR3 reads CSVAEGDTQYF. The CDR3 DNA reads TGCAGCGTAGCAGAGGGAGATACGCAGTATTTT.

This chain joins TRBV7-9 and TRBJ2-6, with a tentative D call TRBD1 (5 bases). The CDR3 spans 16 residues. In germline, CDR1 is SEHNR, CDR2 FQNEAQ (reference sequence). V was shortened by 3 bases and J by 4 bases, with 13 bases between the two germline ends. The DNA of the CDR3 is TGTGCCAGCAGCTTTGGGGCGTCCCCCGGGGCCAACGTCCTGACTTTC. Residues: CASSFGASPGANVLTF.

This clone was observed a single time. This chain connects TRBV7-8 to TRBJ1-2, with a possible D match to TRBD1 (6 bases). V dropped 2 bases and J dropped 1 base, with 11 bases sitting between them. The CDR3 runs 15 residues. CDR1 and CDR2 (germline): SGHVS, FQNEAQ. The CDR3 spells CASSLRTGNNYGYTF. CDR3 in DNA: TGTGCCAGCAGCTTAAGAACAGGGAATAACTATGGCTACACCTTC.

This chain uses TRBV5-4 with TRBJ2-7, with D hard to call. V lost 6 bases and J lost 0, with 10 bases in between. The germline CDR1 and CDR2 sequences are SGHNT and YYREEE (reference sequence). The CDR3 loop spans 13 amino acids. The CDR3 here is CASNPDTSYEQYF. In DNA form, the CDR3 reads TGTGCCAGCAACCCAGACACCTCCTACGAGCAGTACTTC.

The rearrangement joins TRBV4-3 to TRBJ2-1; weak D call: TRBD2 (5 bases). V lost 0 bases and J lost 6, with 12 bases in between. The CDR3 has 15 amino acids. CDR1 and CDR2 from the germline V gene are LGHNA and YSLEER. CDR3 nucleotide sequence: TGCGCCAGCAGCCAAGATACAGCGGTGGGCAATGAGCAGTTCTTC. The encoded protein is CASSQDTAVGNEQFF.

This clone was seen just once. The CDR3 protein is CASSKKLAGDNEQFF. DNA of the CDR3: TGTGCCAGTAGTAAAAAACTAGCGGGTGACAATGAGCAGTTCTTC. The chain links TRBV19 to TRBJ2-1; 9 bases fit TRBD2. Germline CDR1 reads LNHDA; CDR2 reads SQIVND (reference sequence). This CDR3 region has 15 residues. Trimming cost V 4 bases and J 5 bases; bases outside gene matches: 6.

CDR3 DNA sequence: TGCGCCAGCATGGCGAGAGGTCGGGGCAATGAGCAGTTCTTC. Translation gives CASMARGRGNEQFF. The chain joins TRBV5-1 to TRBJ2-1; the D gene is possibly TRBD2 (5 bases). CDR3 length: 14 residues. V was trimmed by 6 bases and J by 6 bases, leaving 16 bases between them. Germline CDR1 reads SGHRS; CDR2 reads YFSETQ.

V and J are TRBV7-8 and TRBJ1-1, with D perhaps matching TRBD1 (5 bases). V was trimmed by 2 bases and J by 1 base, leaving 20 bases between them. Germline loops: CDR1 SGHVS, CDR2 FQNEAQ. CDR3 length equals 18 residues. The CDR3: CASSLLPGGPGANTEAFF. CDR3 sequence (DNA): TGTGCCAGCAGCTTACTCCCGGGTGGTCCTGGGGCGAACACTGAAGCTTTCTTT. Drawing the rest from reference TRBV7-8 and TRBJ1-1, the complete variable domain is GAGVSQSPRYKVAKRGQDVALRCDPISGHVSLFWYQQALGQGPEFLTYFQNEAQLDKSGLPSDRFFAERPEGSVSTLKIQRTQQEDSAVYLCASSLLPGGPGANTEAFFGQGTRLTVV.

The sample holds a few counts of this clone. J is TRBJ2-6 and V is TRBV6-1; D remains unclear. The CDR3 covers 15 residues. Germline V gene sequence: CDR1 MNHNS, CDR2 SASEGT. The V end was cut by 8 bases, the J end by 0 bases, with 11 bases between. The CDR3 loop is CASGQFLSGANVLTF. The CDR3, as DNA: TGTGCCAGCGGGCAGTTCCTCTCTGGGGCCAACGTCCTGACTTTC.

This chain links TRBV5-6 with TRBJ1-2, with D uncertain. CDR3 length equals 14 residues. Trimming removed 4 bases from V and 1 base from J, with 11 bases in between. In germline, CDR1 is SGHDT, CDR2 YYEEEE. CDR3 nucleotide sequence: TGTGCCAGCAGCCCCCAGGCGCATAACTATGGCTACACCTTC. Encoded protein: CASSPQAHNYGYTF. The full variable domain, in which reference TRBV5-6 and TRBJ1-2 provide the parts outside the CDR3, is DAGVTQSPTHLIKTRGQQVTLRCSPKSGHDTVSWYQQALGQGPQFIFQYYEEEERQRGNFPDRFSGHQFPNYSSELNVNALLLGDSALYLCASSPQAHNYGYTFGSGTRLTVV.

This chain uses TRBV9 with TRBJ2-4, with a tentative D call TRBD1 (6 bases). The CDR3 loop spans 19 amino acids. Per germline, CDR1 SGDLS and CDR2 YYNGEE. Trimming removed 3 bases from V and 0 bases from J, with 22 bases in between. CDR3 nucleotide sequence: TGTGCCAGCAGCGCCCCTCGGGACAACAGACCCCTAGCCAAAAACATTCAGTACTTC. Residues: CASSAPRDNRPLAKNIQYF.

The chain carries TRBV5-4 and TRBJ2-5, with 10 bases matching TRBD1. CDR1 and CDR2 (germline): SGHNT, YYREEE (reference sequence). After removal of 4 bases from V and 5 bases from J, the junction contained 8 bases not matched to a gene. This CDR3 region has 15 residues. Written as DNA, the CDR3 is TGTGCCAGCAGCGGACCCGGGACAGGGGCCGAGACCCAGTACTTC. Translated: CASSGPGTGAETQYF.